Below, one TCR beta chain is given with its context. Its antigen is not identified. This specimen belongs to a study of blood T cells in healthy people across ages. Study summary: Through template switching, about one barcoded beta molecule was captured per two T cells, as measured in model experiments.

The individuals who served as donors were healthy Caucasians living in Russia, aged roughly 6 to 100. Findings of the study overall: In these data, TCR beta diversity tracked strongly with naive T cell percentage.

A J-beta primer mix and a sample-barcoded 5' primer were used in a second PCR of roughly 6 to 12 cycles. TCRdb ran MiXCR on the 5' RACE reads and lists one entry per CDR3 protein. The table includes about 970,000 distinct CDR3 sequences, just over 50% detected once. This clonotype was obtained from a woman between 55 and 75 years old in good health. The specimen sequenced was blood.

The CDR3 DNA reads as TGTGCCAGCAGCTACCTGTTGAGGGAGGGCCCCCAAGAGACCCAGTACTTC. Translation: CASSYLLREGPQETQYF. The chain couples TRBV11-2 to TRBJ2-4; 7 nucleotides line up with TRBD2. The DNA matches TRBJ2-5 better at its end, which makes the J call doubtful. CDR1 is SGHAT and CDR2 is FQNNGV in the germline V gene. The CDR3 length is 17 residues.